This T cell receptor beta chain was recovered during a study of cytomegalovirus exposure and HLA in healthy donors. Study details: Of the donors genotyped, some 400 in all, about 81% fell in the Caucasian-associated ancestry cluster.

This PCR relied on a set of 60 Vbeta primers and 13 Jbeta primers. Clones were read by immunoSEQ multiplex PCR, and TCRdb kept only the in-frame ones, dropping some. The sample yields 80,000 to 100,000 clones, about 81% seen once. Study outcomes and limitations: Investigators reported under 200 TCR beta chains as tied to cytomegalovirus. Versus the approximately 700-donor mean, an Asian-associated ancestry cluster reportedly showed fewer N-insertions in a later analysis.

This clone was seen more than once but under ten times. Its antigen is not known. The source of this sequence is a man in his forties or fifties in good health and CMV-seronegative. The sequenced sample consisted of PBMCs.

The CDR3 DNA sequence: TGTGCCAGTAGTCGAACCGGGACAGGGTCTGGAAACACCATATATTTT. Translating it yields CASSRTGTGSGNTIYF. The chain carries TRBV19 and TRBJ1-3; 9 bases match TRBD1. CDR1 and CDR2 from the germline V gene are LNHDA and SQIVND (reference sequence). The ends lost 5 bases at V and 1 base at J; junction bases unmatched: 6. There are 16 residues in the CDR3.